A selection of T cell receptor beta chains follows, all from one sample in a study of T-cell memory formation after mild COVID-19. Each CDR3 protein is one row after TCRdb ran MiXCR on the 5' RACE reads. Among 250,000 to 350,000 distinct CDR3 sequences listed, around 15% were seen once. Material for sequencing was PBMCs or a T cell subset sorted from them (not recorded which). The receptor set was obtained from a man between 18 and 29 years old who had mild COVID-19 (a few samples of this study predate the infection). Cell type and time point are not known. CDR3s include the opening cysteine and the closing phenylalanine or tryptophan. D genes are given only for firm matches. Size is omitted from some rows. Given values are once, few, many or a class for expanded clones.

TRBJ2-1 | TRBD2 | many | TRBV5-1 | TGCGCCAGCGAGGAGGAAGCGGGGGGGAGTAATGAGCAGTTCTTC | CASEEEAGGSNEQFF
TRBJ1-2 | . | . | TRBV6-4 | TGTGCCAGCAGTGACCCTACAACAGGGATTGGCTACACCTTC | CASSDPTTGIGYTF
TRBJ2-3 | TRBD1 | . | TRBV18 | TGTGCCAGCTCACCACAGGGGGCTAGCACAGATACGCAGTATTTT | CASSPQGASTDTQYF
TRBJ1-1 | . | few | TRBV11-3 | TGTGCCAGCAGCTTTAGTCAGGGGACTGAAGCTTTCTTT | CASSFSQGTEAFF
TRBJ1-2 | TRBD1 | . | TRBV6-1 | TGTGCCAGCAGGGCCCACTGGGACAGAGGACCATACACCTTC | CASRAHWDRGPYTF
TRBJ2-1 | . | many | TRBV5-1 | TGCGCCAGCAGCTCAGCGGGTTCCTACAATGAGCAGTTCTTC | CASSSAGSYNEQFF
TRBJ1-2 | TRBD1 | few | TRBV29-1 | TGCAGCGTTGAGGGGACAGGGCAGAGCTATGGCTACACCTTC | CSVEGTGQSYGYTF
TRBJ2-7 | . | . | TRBV27 | TGTGCCAGCAGTTTATCGACAGCCTCCGGGTACGAGCAGTACTTC | CASSLSTASGYEQYF
TRBJ1-5 | TRBD1 | . | TRBV7-9 | TGTGCCAGCAGCTCTGTCCCCAGGGGGCAACGGAGCAATCAGCCCCAGCATTTT | CASSSVPRGQRSNQPQHF
TRBJ1-2 | . | few | TRBV2 | TGTGCCAGCAGTGCCACGGCGGACTATGGCTACACCTTC | CASSATADYGYTF
TRBJ2-5 | . | few | TRBV15 | TGTGCCACCAGCAGAGATCGGGCAGAGACCCAGTACTTC | CATSRDRAETQYF
TRBJ1-4 | . | few | TRBV6-4 | TGTGCCAACTTACCTCGGGACCGCGCAGGAAAACTGTTTTTT | CANLPRDRAGKLFF
TRBJ2-1 | . | . | TRBV5-1 | TGCGCCAGCAGCTTGGTACAGGGTGTAAATGAGCAGTTCTTC | CASSLVQGVNEQFF
TRBJ1-5 | TRBD1 | few | TRBV24-1 | TGTGCCACCAGTGACTGGACAGGGGGCCTGAAGCCCCAGCATTTT | CATSDWTGGLKPQHF
TRBJ2-1 | . | few | TRBV12-3/TRBV12-4 | TGTGCCAGCAGGCTCGGGGTGGAGCAGTTCTTC | CASRLGVEQFF
TRBJ2-7 | . | few | TRBV10-3 | TGTGCCATCAGTGAGTCGGCCGGGGGTGGGGAGCAGTACTTC | CAISESAGGGEQYF
TRBJ2-3 | . | many | TRBV20-1 | TGCAGTGCGCCCGACCCGGGTGGCACAGATACGCAGTATTTT | CSAPDPGGTDTQYF
TRBJ1-6 | . | . | TRBV7-2 | TGTGCCAGCAGCCCCATTAGTAATTCACCCCTCCACTTT | CASSPISNSPLHF
TRBJ1-3 | . | few | TRBV12-3/TRBV12-4 | TGTGCCAGCAGTCTAAACACCATATATTTT | CASSLNTIYF
TRBJ1-2 | TRBD1 | . | TRBV5-4 | TGTGCCAGCAGCTTAGGACAGGGTCTTTTTGCTAACTATGGCTACACCTTC | CASSLGQGLFANYGYTF
TRBJ1-5 | . | . | TRBV28 | TGTGCCAGCAGTTTATATCCCCGGACAGCATCTTTCAATCAGCCCCAGCATTTT | CASSLYPRTASFNQPQHF
TRBJ2-1 | TRBD2 | . | TRBV7-8 | TGTGCCAGCAGCTTAGACGTTAGCGGGGTATACAATGAGCAGTTCTTC | CASSLDVSGVYNEQFF
TRBJ2-1 | TRBD2 | few | TRBV6-5 | TGTGCCAGCAGTCCCGGGGGGGGATTGGATGAGCAGTTCTTC | CASSPGGGLDEQFF
TRBJ2-3 | TRBD2 | . | TRBV12-3/TRBV12-4 | TGTGCCAGCACCCCCCACGGGCGAGCGGGGGCCACAGATACGCAGTATTTT | CASTPHGRAGATDTQYF
TRBJ2-3 | TRBD1 | few | TRBV20-1 | TGCAGTGCGAGACCAGGGGGCAAGGCAGATACGCAGTATTTT | CSARPGGKADTQYF
TRBJ2-1 | TRBD2 | few | TRBV5-1 | TGCGCCAGCAGCGTCTCTAGCGGGAATCTTAATGAGCAGTTCTTC | CASSVSSGNLNEQFF
TRBJ1-6 | TRBD1 | . | TRBV7-2 | TGTGCCAGCAGCTTAGCCCGACAGGGGAATTCACCCCTCCACTTT | CASSLARQGNSPLHF
TRBJ1-2 | . | . | TRBV6-6 | TGTGCCAGCAGTTACCAGAATGGCTACACCTTC | CASSYQNGYTF
TRBJ1-4 | . | . | TRBV12-3/TRBV12-4 | TGTGCCAGCAGCTCACAAGCAACTAATGAAAAACTGTTTTTT | CASSSQATNEKLFF
TRBJ2-4 | TRBD2 | . | TRBV5-1 | TGCGCCAGCAGCCCGACGAGCGGGGTTGAAAACATTCAGTACTTC | CASSPTSGVENIQYF
TRBJ2-1 | TRBD2 | few | TRBV9 | TGTGCCAGCGGTTCGGCGGGGGGGTACAATGAGCAGTTCTTC | CASGSAGGYNEQFF
TRBJ2-4 | . | few | TRBV21-1 | TGTGCCAGCAGCAACCTAGCGGGCGCCAAAAACATTCAGTACTTC | CASSNLAGAKNIQYF
TRBJ2-2 | . | . | TRBV2 | TGTGCCAGCAGCGCTAAAGGGGGCACCGGGGAGCTGTTTTTT | CASSAKGGTGELFF
TRBJ2-3 | TRBD2 | . | TRBV20-1 | TGCAGTGCTAGGGACCCGGGGTCCTGGGGGGGTACGCAGTATTTT | CSARDPGSWGGTQYF
TRBJ2-7 | TRBD2 | many | TRBV14 | TGTGCCAGCAGCCACCCGACATCTAGCGGGGTGACGTACGAGCAGTACTTC | CASSHPTSSGVTYEQYF
TRBJ2-1 | . | few | TRBV7-2 | TGTGCCAGCAGCTCAGGGACTTCCTGGGATGAGCAGTTCTTC | CASSSGTSWDEQFF
TRBJ2-3 | TRBD2 | . | TRBV27 | TGTGCCAGCAGTTCACCGGGACTAGGAAAAGATACGCAGTATTTT | CASSSPGLGKDTQYF
TRBJ2-7 | TRBD2 | . | TRBV29-1 | TGCAGCGTCCAGCGGGGGAGCGAGCAGTACTTC | CSVQRGSEQYF
TRBJ1-1 | . | many | TRBV5-1 | TGCGCCAGCAGCTTGGTCGAGGACAGCGATAACACTGAAGCTTTCTTT | CASSLVEDSDNTEAFF
TRBJ2-5 | . | . | TRBV5-1 | TGCGCCAGCGCAATTAGGGGGGTCGGTCGGGAAGAGACCCAGTACTTC | CASAIRGVGREETQYF
TRBJ2-4 | . | . | TRBV28 | TGTGCCAGCAGTTTCTCGGGCTCTAAAGCCAAAAACATTCAGTACTTC | CASSFSGSKAKNIQYF
TRBJ2-7 | . | . | TRBV24-1 | TGTGCCACCAGTGAGAGGACTTCCTACGAGCAGTACTTC | CATSERTSYEQYF
TRBJ2-2 | . | . | TRBV25-1 | TGTGCCAGCAGTGAATCTATATCAGCATCCGGGGATTACACCGGGGAGCTGTTTTTT | CASSESISASGDYTGELFF